This T cell receptor beta chain was sequenced for a study of OX40 agonist ivuxolimab in advanced cancers. CDR1 and CDR2 from the germline V gene are SNHLY and FYNNEI. The V and J ends lost 7 bases and 0 bases, in that order; junction bases with no gene match: 12. The CDR3 length is 18 residues. Using immunoSEQ multiplex PCR, the repertoire was profiled, and TCRdb retains in-frame clones only, with some absent. The table includes some 59,000 clones, 75% to 95% detected once. The chain carries TRBV2 and TRBJ2-6; 7 bases are shared with TRBD1. This clonotype originated in an adult with an advanced solid tumor such as melanoma, head and neck, liver or kidney cancer. The sample here was CD4+ or CD8+ T cells sorted from blood, taken in a trial of the OX40 agonist ivuxolimab. The CDR3 sequence is CASNYEGATSSGANVLTF. The CDR3 DNA reads TGTGCCAGCAACTACGAGGGGGCAACCTCCTCTGGGGCCAACGTCCTGACTTTC.